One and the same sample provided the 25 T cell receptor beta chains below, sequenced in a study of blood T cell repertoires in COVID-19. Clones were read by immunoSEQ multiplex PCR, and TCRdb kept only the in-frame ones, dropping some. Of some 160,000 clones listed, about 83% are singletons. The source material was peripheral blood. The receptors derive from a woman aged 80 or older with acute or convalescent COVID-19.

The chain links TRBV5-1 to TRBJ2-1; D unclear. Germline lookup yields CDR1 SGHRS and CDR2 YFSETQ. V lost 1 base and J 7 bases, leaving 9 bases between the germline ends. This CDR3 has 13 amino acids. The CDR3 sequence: CASSLFPLNEQFF. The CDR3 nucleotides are TGCGCCAGCAGCTTGTTCCCTCTTAATGAGCAGTTCTTC. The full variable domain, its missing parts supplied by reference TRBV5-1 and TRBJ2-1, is KAGVTQTPRYLIKTRGQQVTLSCSPISGHRSVSWYQQTPGQGLQFLFEYFSETQRNKGNFPGRFSGRQFSNSRSEMNVSTLELGDSALYLCASSLFPLNEQFFGPGTRLTVL.

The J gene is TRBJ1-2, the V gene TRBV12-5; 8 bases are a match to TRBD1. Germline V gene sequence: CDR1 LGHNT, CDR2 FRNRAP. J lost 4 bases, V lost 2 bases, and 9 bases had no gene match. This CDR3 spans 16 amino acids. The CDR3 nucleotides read TGTGCTAGTGGTTTGACTCCCGGACAGGGAGTCTATGGCTACACCTTC. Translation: CASGLTPGQGVYGYTF.

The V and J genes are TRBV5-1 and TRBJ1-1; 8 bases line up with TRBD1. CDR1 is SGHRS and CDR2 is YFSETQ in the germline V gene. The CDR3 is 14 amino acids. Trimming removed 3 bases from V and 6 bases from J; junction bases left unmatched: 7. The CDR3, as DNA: TGCGCCAGCAGCTGGACAGGGATAGGTGCTGAAGCTTTCTTT. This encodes CASSWTGIGAEAFF.

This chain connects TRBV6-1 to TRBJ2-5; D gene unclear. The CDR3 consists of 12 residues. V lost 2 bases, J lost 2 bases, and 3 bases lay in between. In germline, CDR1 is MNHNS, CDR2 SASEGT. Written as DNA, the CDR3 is TGTGCCAGCAGTGAATATCAAGAGACCCAGTACTTC. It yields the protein CASSEYQETQYF.

The CDR3 DNA follows: TGTGCCAGCGGCCAGGGTGACTTCTCTGGAAACACCATATATTTT. Translation gives CASGQGDFSGNTIYF. The V and J genes are TRBV6-6 and TRBJ1-3, with D possibly TRBD1 on 5 matching bases. Germline values: CDR1 MNHNY, CDR2 SVGAGI (reference sequence). The CDR3 has 15 amino acids. V was pared by 8 bases and J by 0 bases, with 14 bases between.

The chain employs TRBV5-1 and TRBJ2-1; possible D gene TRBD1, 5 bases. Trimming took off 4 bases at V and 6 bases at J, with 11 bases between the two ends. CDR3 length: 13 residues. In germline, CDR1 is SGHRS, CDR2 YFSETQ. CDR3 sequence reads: CASSIGQSNEQFF. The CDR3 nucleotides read TGCGCCAGCAGCATTGGACAATCCAATGAGCAGTTCTTC. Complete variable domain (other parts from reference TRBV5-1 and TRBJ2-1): KAGVTQTPRYLIKTRGQQVTLSCSPISGHRSVSWYQQTPGQGLQFLFEYFSETQRNKGNFPGRFSGRQFSNSRSEMNVSTLELGDSALYLCASSIGQSNEQFFGPGTRLTVL.

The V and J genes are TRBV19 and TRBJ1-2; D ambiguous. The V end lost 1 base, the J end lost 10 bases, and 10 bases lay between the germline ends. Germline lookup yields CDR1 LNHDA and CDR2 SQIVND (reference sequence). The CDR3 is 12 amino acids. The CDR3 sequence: CASSIGASDYTF. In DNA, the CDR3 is TGTGCCAGTAGTATAGGGGCTTCCGACTACACCTTC.

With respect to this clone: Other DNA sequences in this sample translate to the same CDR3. The CDR3 DNA reads as TGTGCCAGCAGTCCGCCGGGACAGGGGACAGATACGCAGTATTTT. Amino acid sequence: CASSPPGQGTDTQYF. This sequence joins TRBV28 and TRBJ2-3, with TRBD1 matching over 10 bases. V shed 5 bases and J 3 bases; nucleotides not matched to a gene: 5. Looked up from germline, CDR1 is MDHEN and CDR2 is SYDVKM. The CDR3 covers 15 residues. The variable domain in full, with the rest retrieved from reference TRBV28 and TRBJ2-3, is DVKVTQSSRYLVKRTGEKVFLECVQDMDHENMFWYRQDPGLGLRLIYFSYDVKMKEKGDIPEGYSVSREKKERFSLILESASTNQTSMYLCASSPPGQGTDTQYFGPGTRLTVL.

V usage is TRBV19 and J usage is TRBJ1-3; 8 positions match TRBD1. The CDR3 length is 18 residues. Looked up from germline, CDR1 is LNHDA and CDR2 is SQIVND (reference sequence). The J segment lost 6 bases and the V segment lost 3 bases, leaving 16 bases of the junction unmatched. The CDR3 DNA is TGTGCCAGTAGTATGGGTCCGGGCGCAGGACAGGGCCAAAACACCATATATTTT. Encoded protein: CASSMGPGAGQGQNTIYF. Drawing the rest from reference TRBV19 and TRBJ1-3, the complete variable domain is DGGITQSPKYLFRKEGQNVTLSCEQNLNHDAMYWYRQDPGQGLRLIYYSQIVNDFQKGDIAEGYSVSREKKESFPLTVTSAQKNPTAFYLCASSMGPGAGQGQNTIYFGEGSWLTVV.

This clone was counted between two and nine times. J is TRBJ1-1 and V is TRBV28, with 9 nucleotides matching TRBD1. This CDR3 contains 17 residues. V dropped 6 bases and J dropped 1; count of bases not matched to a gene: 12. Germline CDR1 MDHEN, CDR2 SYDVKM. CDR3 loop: CASSKIFGGQGNTEAFF. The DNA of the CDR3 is TGTGCCAGCAGCAAAATCTTCGGGGGACAGGGGAACACTGAAGCTTTCTTT.

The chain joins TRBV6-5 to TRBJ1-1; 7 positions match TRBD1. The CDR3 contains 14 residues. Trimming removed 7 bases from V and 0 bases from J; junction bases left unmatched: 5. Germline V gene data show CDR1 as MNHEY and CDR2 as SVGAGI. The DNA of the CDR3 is TGTGCCAGCATCACGACAGGGATGAACACTGAAGCTTTCTTT. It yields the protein CASITTGMNTEAFF.

For the CDR3, the DNA is TGTGCCAGCAGCCCTGCGGGGAATGAAAAACTGTTTTTT. Translated, it gives CASSPAGNEKLFF. The chain employs TRBV28 and TRBJ1-4, with D uncertain. The germline V gene has CDR1 MDHEN and CDR2 SYDVKM. Trimming removed 6 bases at V and 5 bases at J, with 10 bases between. The CDR3 is made up of 13 amino acids.

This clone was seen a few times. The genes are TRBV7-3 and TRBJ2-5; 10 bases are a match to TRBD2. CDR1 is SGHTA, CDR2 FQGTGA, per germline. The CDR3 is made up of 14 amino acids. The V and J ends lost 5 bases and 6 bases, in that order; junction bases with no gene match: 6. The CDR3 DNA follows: TGTGCCAGCAGCCAAGCGGGAGGGCTCCAGACCCAGTACTTC. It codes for CASSQAGGLQTQYF.

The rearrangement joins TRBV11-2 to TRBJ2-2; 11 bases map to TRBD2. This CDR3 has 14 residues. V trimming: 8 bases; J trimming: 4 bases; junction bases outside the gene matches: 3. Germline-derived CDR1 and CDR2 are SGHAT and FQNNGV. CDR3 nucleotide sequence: TGTGCCAGCGGCCTAGCGGGAGGCACCGGGGAGCTGTTTTTT. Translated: CASGLAGGTGELFF.

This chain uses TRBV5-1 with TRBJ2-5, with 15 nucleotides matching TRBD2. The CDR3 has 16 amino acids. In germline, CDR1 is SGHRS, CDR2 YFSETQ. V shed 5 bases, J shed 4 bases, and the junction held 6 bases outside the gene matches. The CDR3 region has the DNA TGCGCCAGCAGTCCTGGACTAGCGGGGGGGCCAGAGACCCAGTACTTC. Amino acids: CASSPGLAGGPETQYF.

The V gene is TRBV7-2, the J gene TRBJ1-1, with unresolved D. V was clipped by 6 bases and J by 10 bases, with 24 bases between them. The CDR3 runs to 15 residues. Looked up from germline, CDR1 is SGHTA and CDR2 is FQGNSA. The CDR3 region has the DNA TGTGCCAGCAGACCTGCTTGGAGGCTCTCTGAGGGAGCTTTCTTT. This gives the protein CASRPAWRLSEGAFF.

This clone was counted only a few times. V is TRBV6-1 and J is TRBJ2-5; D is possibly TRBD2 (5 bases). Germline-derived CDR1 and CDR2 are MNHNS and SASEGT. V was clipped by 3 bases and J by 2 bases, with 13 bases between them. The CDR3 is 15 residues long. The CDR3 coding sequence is TGTGCCAGCAGTGAGACGCGCACTAGACAAGAGACCCAGTACTTC. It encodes CASSETRTRQETQYF.

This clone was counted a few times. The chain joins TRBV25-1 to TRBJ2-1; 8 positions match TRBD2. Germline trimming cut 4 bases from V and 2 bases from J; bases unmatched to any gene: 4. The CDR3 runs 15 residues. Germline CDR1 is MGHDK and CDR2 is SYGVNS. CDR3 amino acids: CASSVTSGPYNEQFF. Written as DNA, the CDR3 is TGTGCCAGCAGTGTTACTAGCGGCCCCTACAATGAGCAGTTCTTC.

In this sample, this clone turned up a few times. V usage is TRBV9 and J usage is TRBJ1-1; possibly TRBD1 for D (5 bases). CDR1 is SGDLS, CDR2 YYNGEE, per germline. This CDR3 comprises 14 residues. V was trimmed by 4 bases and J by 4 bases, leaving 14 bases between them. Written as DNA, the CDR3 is TGTGCCAGCAGCCTGCTTCCGGGGGGCACTGAAGCTTTCTTT. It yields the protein CASSLLPGGTEAFF. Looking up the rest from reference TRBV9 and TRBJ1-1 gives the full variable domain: DSGVTQTPKHLITATGQRVTLRCSPRSGDLSVYWYQQSLDQGLQFLIQYYNGEERAKGNILERFSAQQFPDLHSELNLSSLELGDSALYFCASSLLPGGTEAFFGQGTRLTVV.

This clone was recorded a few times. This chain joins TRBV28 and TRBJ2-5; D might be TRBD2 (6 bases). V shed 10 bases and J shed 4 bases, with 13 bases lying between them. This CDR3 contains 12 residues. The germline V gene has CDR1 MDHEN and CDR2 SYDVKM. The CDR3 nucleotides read TGTGCCACCGCACTAGCCGTAGAGACCCAGTACTTC. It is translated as CATALAVETQYF.

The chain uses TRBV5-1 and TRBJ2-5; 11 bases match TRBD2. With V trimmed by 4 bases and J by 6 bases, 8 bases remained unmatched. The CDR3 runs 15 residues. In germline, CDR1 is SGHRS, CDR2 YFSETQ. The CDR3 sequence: CASSLGTSGGKTQYF. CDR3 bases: TGCGCCAGCAGCCTTGGGACTAGCGGAGGGAAGACCCAGTACTTC.

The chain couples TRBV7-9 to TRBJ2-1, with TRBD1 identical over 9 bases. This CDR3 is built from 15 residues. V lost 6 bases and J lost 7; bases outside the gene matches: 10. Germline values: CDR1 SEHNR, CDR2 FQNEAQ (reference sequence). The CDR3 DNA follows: TGTGCCAGCAGTTCGAGGACAGGGGTGGGGAATGAGCAGTTCTTC. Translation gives CASSSRTGVGNEQFF. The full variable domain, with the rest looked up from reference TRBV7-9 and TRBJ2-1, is DTGVSQNPRHKITKRGQNVTFRCDPISEHNRLYWYRQTLGQGPEFLTYFQNEAQLEKSRLLSDRFSAERPKGSFSTLEIQRTEQGDSAMYLCASSSRTGVGNEQFFGPGTRLTVL.

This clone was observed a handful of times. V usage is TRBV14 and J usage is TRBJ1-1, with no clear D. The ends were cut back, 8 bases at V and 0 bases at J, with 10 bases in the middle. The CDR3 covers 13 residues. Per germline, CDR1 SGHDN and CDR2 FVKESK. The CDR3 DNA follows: TGTGCCAGCGGGGAGGGTTTGAACACTGAAGCTTTCTTT. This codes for CASGEGLNTEAFF.

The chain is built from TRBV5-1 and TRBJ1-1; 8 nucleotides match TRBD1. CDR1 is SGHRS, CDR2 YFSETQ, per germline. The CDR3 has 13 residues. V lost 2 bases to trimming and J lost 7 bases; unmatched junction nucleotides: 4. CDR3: CASSLQGDVEAFF. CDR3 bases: TGCGCCAGCAGCTTACAGGGGGATGTTGAAGCTTTCTTT. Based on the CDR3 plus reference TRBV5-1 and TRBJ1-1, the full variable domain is KAGVTQTPRYLIKTRGQQVTLSCSPISGHRSVSWYQQTPGQGLQFLFEYFSETQRNKGNFPGRFSGRQFSNSRSEMNVSTLELGDSALYLCASSLQGDVEAFFGQGTRLTVV.

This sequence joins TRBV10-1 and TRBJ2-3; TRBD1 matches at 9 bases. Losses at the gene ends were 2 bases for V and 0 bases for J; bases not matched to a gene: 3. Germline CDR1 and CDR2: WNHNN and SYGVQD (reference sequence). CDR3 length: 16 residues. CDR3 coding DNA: TGCGCCAGCAGTGAGGGGACAGGGCCTAGCACAGATACGCAGTATTTT. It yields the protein CASSEGTGPSTDTQYF.